The 6 T cell receptor beta chains presented below share a single source sample, sequenced in a study of siplizumab effects on memory and regulatory T cells. Only in-frame clones appear in the TCRdb table, and some are missing; sequencing was by immunoSEQ multiplex PCR. The sample has fewer than 120,000 clones, around 90% seen once. Sequencing was done on a sample of CD4+ T cells sorted from blood. The receptors stem from a human donor in good health.

The rearrangement links TRBV7-2 to TRBJ1-2; no firm D call. The CDR3 has 15 residues. The germline V and J ends were trimmed by 5 bases and 5 bases, with 18 bases remaining between them. Germline V gene lookup returns CDR1 SGHTA and CDR2 FQGNSA. The chain's CDR3 is CASSQNSRSPYGYTF. The CDR3 nucleotides read TGTGCCAGCAGCCAAAACTCTAGGTCACCTTATGGCTACACCTTC. Complete variable domain (other parts from reference TRBV7-2 and TRBJ1-2): GAGVSQSPSNKVTEKGKDVELRCDPISGHTALYWYRQSLGQGLEFLIYFQGNSAPDKSGLPSDRFSAERTGGSVSTLTIQRTQQEDSAVYLCASSQNSRSPYGYTFGSGTRLTVV.

The chain links TRBV10-3 to TRBJ1-1; 11 bases match TRBD1. Germline loops: CDR1 ENHRY, CDR2 SYGVKD. J was trimmed by 7 bases and V by 3 bases; bases with no gene match: 7. The CDR3 loop spans 15 amino acids. The chain's CDR3 is CAISDPRDRGDEAFF. DNA for the CDR3: TGTGCCATCAGTGACCCCCGGGACAGGGGGGATGAAGCTTTCTTT.

The V and J genes are TRBV6-5 and TRBJ2-6; D might be TRBD2 (5 bases). CDR3 length: 14 amino acids. V gave up 6 bases and J gave up 3 bases, with 9 bases separating them. Germline CDR1 and CDR2: MNHEY and SVGAGI. The CDR3 nucleotides read TGTGCCAGCAGCGCTAGCTTTGGGGCCAACGTCCTGACTTTC. Protein product: CASSASFGANVLTF.

As regards this clone: The sample holds other DNA sequences that translate to the same CDR3. This chain connects TRBV5-1 to TRBJ2-3; 7 nucleotides align to TRBD2. This CDR3 has 14 residues. The J segment lost 3 bases and the V segment lost 4 bases, leaving 5 bases of the junction unmatched. From germline, CDR1 is SGHRS and CDR2 YFSETQ. CDR3 DNA: TGCGCCAGCAGCCTCGGGGGGTCGACAGATACGCAGTATTTT. It yields the protein CASSLGGSTDTQYF.

This sequence joins TRBV5-6 and TRBJ2-7, with D perhaps given as TRBD1 or TRBD2 (7 bases each). Germline CDR1 SGHDT, CDR2 YYEEEE. This CDR3 is 15 amino acids long. Trimming removed 2 bases from V and 3 bases from J, with 15 bases in between. The CDR3, as DNA: TGTGCCAGCAGCTTACTATCAGGGGGGGACTACGAGCAGTACTTC. Protein: CASSLLSGGDYEQYF.

A few counts support this clone. This chain uses TRBV9 with TRBJ2-4; 10 positions agree with TRBD2. The germline V gene encodes CDR1 SGDLS and CDR2 YYNGEE. This CDR3 contains 15 residues. V lost 3 bases and J lost 8; bases outside the gene matches: 8. As DNA, the CDR3 is TGTGCCAGCAGCGCTAGCGGGAGAGACGGTGACATTCAGTACTTC. Its translation: CASSASGRDGDIQYF.